These 21 T cell receptor beta chains share one sample of origin, sequenced in a study of pediatric ulcerative colitis. Method: immunoSEQ multiplex PCR; TCRdb's copy keeps in-frame clones and lacks some. The table lists more than 45,000 clones, over 70% of them singletons. The sequencing sample was made of blood. These receptors all come from a boy aged 10-17 years who was a control in a study of pediatric ulcerative colitis.

The rearrangement links TRBV27 to TRBJ2-1; D is unclear. The germline CDR1 and CDR2 sequences are MNHEY and SMNVEV (reference sequence). The CDR3 extends over 15 amino acids. V was clipped by 3 bases and J by 0 bases, with 9 bases between them. The CDR3 spells CASSFGWGSYNEQFF. The CDR3, as DNA: TGTGCCAGCAGTTTCGGGTGGGGCTCCTACAATGAGCAGTTCTTC.

This rearrangement joins TRBV18 to TRBJ2-5; D ambiguous. Per germline, CDR1 KGHSH and CDR2 LQKENI. The CDR3 consists of 12 residues. The V end was cut by 3 bases, the J end by 0 bases, with 2 bases between. The CDR3 protein is CASSPYQETQYF. The CDR3 DNA reads TGTGCCAGCTCACCCTACCAAGAGACCCAGTACTTC.

The chain carries TRBV10-3 and TRBJ2-3; D may be TRBD1 (5 bases). Looked up from germline, CDR1 is ENHRY and CDR2 is SYGVKD. The CDR3 sequence is 13 residues long. V lost 7 bases, J lost 2 bases, and 10 bases lay in between. DNA for the CDR3: TGTGCCATCACTAGGGGCCTCACAGATACGCAGTATTTT. Its protein is CAITRGLTDTQYF.

This clone showed up just once. The CDR3 loop reads CASSLGDSSYEQYF. The CDR3 DNA sequence: TGTGCCAGCAGCTTAGGGGACAGTTCCTACGAGCAGTACTTC. The chain carries TRBV7-8 and TRBJ2-7; 7 bases line up with TRBD1. The germline gives CDR1 SGHVS, CDR2 FQNEAQ. The CDR3 spans 14 residues. The V and J ends lost 1 base and 1 base, in that order; junction bases with no gene match: 1.

This clone was counted a single time. The J gene is TRBJ2-1, the V gene TRBV4-2; unclear D gene. The CDR3 length is 17 residues. V lost 1 base, J lost 5 bases, and 18 bases lay in between. CDR1 is LGHNA and CDR2 is YNFKEQ in the germline V gene. Here the CDR3 reads CASSQVLPTSFHNEQFF. CDR3 nucleotides: TGTGCCAGCAGCCAAGTATTGCCGACCTCCTTCCACAATGAGCAGTTCTTC.

The rearrangement uses TRBV28 and TRBJ2-7; D may be TRBD1 (5 bases). This CDR3 contains 14 residues. CDR1 and CDR2 from the germline V gene are MDHEN and SYDVKM. The V and J ends lost 11 bases and 4 bases respectively, with 21 bases between them. CDR3 sequence (DNA): TGTGCCCTAGGGGCCAGGGTCGGTTTTTACGAGCAGTACTTC. Its protein product is CALGARVGFYEQYF.

The V gene is TRBV5-6, the J gene TRBJ1-4; D is undetermined. The CDR3 extends over 12 amino acids. V dropped 2 bases and J dropped 10 bases, with 9 bases sitting between them. The germline V gene encodes CDR1 SGHDT and CDR2 YYEEEE. CDR3 sequence reads: CASSLLSGKLFF. CDR3 nucleotides: TGTGCCAGCAGCTTACTGAGCGGAAAACTGTTTTTT.

The sample holds one count of this clone. V is TRBV4-1 and J is TRBJ2-7; 7 nucleotides agree with TRBD1. The length of the CDR3 is 15 residues. J gave up 1 base and V 4 bases, and 7 bases lay outside the gene matches. From germline, CDR1 is MGHRA and CDR2 YSYEKL. The CDR3 spells CASSPRDSDSYEQYF. In DNA form, the CDR3 reads TGCGCCAGCAGCCCCCGGGACAGCGATTCCTACGAGCAGTACTTC.

This chain connects TRBV6-5 to TRBJ1-1; no clear D. The V end was cut by 2 bases, the J end by 1 base, with 14 bases between. The CDR3 sequence is 16 residues long. Germline V CDR1 and CDR2: MNHEY, SVGAGI. The CDR3 DNA reads TGTGCCAGCAGTTACGATCACCCCTTGACGAACACTGAAGCTTTCTTT. This gives the protein CASSYDHPLTNTEAFF.

The chain recombines TRBV7-2 with TRBJ2-7, with 9 positions matching TRBD1. CDR1 and CDR2 from the germline V gene are SGHTA and FQGNSA. CDR3 length: 14 residues. V trimming: 2 bases; J trimming: 5 bases; junction bases outside the gene matches: 4. The CDR3 protein is CASSLRDRAHEQYF. CDR3 DNA: TGTGCCAGCAGCTTAAGGGACAGGGCTCACGAGCAGTACTTC.

This chain joins TRBV11-2 and TRBJ2-7, with a tentative D call TRBD1 (6 bases). Germline values: CDR1 SGHAT, CDR2 FQNNGV. This CDR3 has 14 amino acids. Trimming stripped 2 bases from V and 4 bases from J, with 12 bases between. The CDR3 sequence is CASSLTLGAYEQYF. In DNA form, the CDR3 reads TGTGCCAGCAGCTTAACTCTGGGGGCTTACGAGCAGTACTTC.

V is TRBV4-1 and J is TRBJ1-1; 8 nucleotides match TRBD1. This CDR3 contains 17 residues. V lost 3 bases, J lost 1 base, and 10 bases stayed unmatched. CDR1 MGHRA and CDR2 YSYEKL come from the germline V gene. The CDR3 nucleotides are TGCGCCAGCAGCCACAGACCGGGACAGGAACCGAACACTGAAGCTTTCTTT. It specifies CASSHRPGQEPNTEAFF.

This chain joins TRBV28 and TRBJ2-3; 8 nucleotides line up with TRBD2. There are 16 residues in the CDR3. CDR1 is MDHEN, CDR2 SYDVKM, per germline. The trim removed 2 bases at V and 4 bases at J, leaving 8 bases unmatched. The CDR3, as DNA: TGTGCCAGCAGTTTACGAAGAGCGGGAGCGTCAGATACGCAGTATTTT. It specifies CASSLRRAGASDTQYF. Drawing the rest from reference TRBV28 and TRBJ2-3, the complete variable domain is DVKVTQSSRYLVKRTGEKVFLECVQDMDHENMFWYRQDPGLGLRLIYFSYDVKMKEKGDIPEGYSVSREKKERFSLILESASTNQTSMYLCASSLRRAGASDTQYFGPGTRLTVL.

The rearrangement joins TRBV19 to TRBJ1-5, with no clear D. V lost 3 bases and J 5 bases, leaving 14 bases between the germline ends. CDR3 size: 15 residues. In germline, CDR1 is LNHDA, CDR2 SQIVND (reference sequence). CDR3 sequence: CASSILLSTDQPQHF. The CDR3 DNA is TGTGCCAGTAGTATTCTCCTGAGCACTGATCAGCCCCAGCATTTT.

The genes are TRBV29-1 and TRBJ1-2; no clear D. The CDR3 sequence is 14 residues long. The germline CDR1 and CDR2 sequences are SQVTM and ANQGSEA. V was trimmed by 4 bases and J by 0 bases, leaving 12 bases between them. This CDR3 is CSVGSTEANYGYTF. In nucleotides, the CDR3 is TGCAGCGTTGGGTCCACCGAAGCTAACTATGGCTACACCTTC.

This chain links TRBV7-2 with TRBJ1-6; maybe TRBD1 (5 bases). Trimming left V 5 bases short and J 10 bases short, with 12 bases between. The CDR3 loop spans 13 amino acids. The germline gives CDR1 SGHTA, CDR2 FQGNSA. CDR3 sequence: CASSPPRESPLHF. CDR3 DNA: TGTGCCAGCAGCCCGCCCAGGGAGTCACCCCTCCACTTT.

V gene TRBV27 combines with J gene TRBJ1-2, with 8 bases matching TRBD1. V lost 3 bases to trimming and J lost 8 bases; unmatched junction nucleotides: 8. CDR3 length: 14 amino acids. CDR1 and CDR2 (germline): MNHEY, SMNVEV (reference sequence). Here the CDR3 reads CASSFTGGLQGYTF. In nucleotides, the CDR3 is TGTGCCAGCAGTTTTACAGGGGGATTGCAGGGCTACACCTTC.

The rearrangement links TRBV4-3 to TRBJ2-3; D might be TRBD2 (5 bases). Trimming left V 2 bases short and J 0 bases short, with 9 bases between. The CDR3 extends over 15 amino acids. CDR1 and CDR2 from the germline V gene are LGHNA and YSLEER. The CDR3: CASSQFGDSTDTQYF. In nucleotides, the CDR3 is TGCGCCAGCAGCCAATTCGGGGATAGCACAGATACGCAGTATTTT.

The gene calls are TRBV9 and TRBJ2-1; TRBD2 agrees at 8 bases. The CDR3 covers 15 residues. Germline CDR1 SGDLS, CDR2 YYNGEE. V lost 3 bases, J lost 2 bases, and 4 bases stayed unmatched. CDR3 DNA sequence: TGTGCCAGCAGCGCAGCGGGGGTCGCCTACAATGAGCAGTTCTTC. It codes for CASSAAGVAYNEQFF.

The rearrangement joins TRBV6-6 to TRBJ1-1; possible D gene TRBD1, 6 bases. The V end was cut by 5 bases, the J end by 3 bases, with 13 bases between. The CDR3 is 14 amino acids. Germline V gives CDR1 MNHNY, CDR2 SVGAGI (reference sequence). CDR3 residues: CASSLGGAHTEAFF. CDR3 nucleotide sequence: TGTGCCAGCAGTCTGGGGGGCGCTCACACTGAAGCTTTCTTT.

This rearrangement joins TRBV5-6 to TRBJ2-2; D might be TRBD2 (5 bases). Trimming pared 0 bases from V and 7 bases from J, leaving 13 bases between. CDR1 is SGHDT, CDR2 YYEEEE, per germline. The CDR3 has 15 amino acids. The CDR3, as DNA: TGTGCCAGCAGCTTGGCCATGGGGAGAGGCGGGGAGCTGTTTTTT. This codes for CASSLAMGRGGELFF.